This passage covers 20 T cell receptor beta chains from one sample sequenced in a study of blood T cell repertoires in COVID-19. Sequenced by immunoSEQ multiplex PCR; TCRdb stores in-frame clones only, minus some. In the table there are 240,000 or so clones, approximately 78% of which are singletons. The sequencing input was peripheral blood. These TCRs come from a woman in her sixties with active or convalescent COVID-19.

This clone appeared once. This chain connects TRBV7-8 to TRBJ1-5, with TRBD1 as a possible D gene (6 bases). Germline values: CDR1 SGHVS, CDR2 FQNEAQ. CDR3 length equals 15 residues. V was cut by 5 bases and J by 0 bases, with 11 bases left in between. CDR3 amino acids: CASSAQGHSNQPQHF. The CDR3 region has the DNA TGTGCCAGCAGCGCCCAGGGACATAGCAATCAGCCCCAGCATTTT.

The CDR3 reads CASSSRPRGASTDTQYF. As DNA, the CDR3 is TGCGCCAGCAGCTCCCGTCCGCGGGGGGCTAGCACAGATACGCAGTATTTT. V gene TRBV4-1 combines with J gene TRBJ2-3, with 8 bases fitting TRBD2. The CDR3 extends over 17 amino acids. Germline lookup yields CDR1 MGHRA and CDR2 YSYEKL. V lost 5 bases and J lost 0; bases outside the gene matches: 10.

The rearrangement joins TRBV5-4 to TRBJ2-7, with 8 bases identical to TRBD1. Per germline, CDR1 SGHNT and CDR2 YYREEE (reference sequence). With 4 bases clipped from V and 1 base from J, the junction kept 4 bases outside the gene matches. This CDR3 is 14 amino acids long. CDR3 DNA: TGTGCCAGCAGCCCCCGGACAGGGTCCTACGAGCAGTACTTC. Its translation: CASSPRTGSYEQYF.

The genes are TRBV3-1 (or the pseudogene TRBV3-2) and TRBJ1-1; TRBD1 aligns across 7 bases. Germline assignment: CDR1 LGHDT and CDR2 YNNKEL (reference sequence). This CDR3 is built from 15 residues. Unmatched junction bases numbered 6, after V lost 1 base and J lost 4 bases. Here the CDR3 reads CASSQGARQGTEAFF. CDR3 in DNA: TGTGCCAGCAGCCAAGGGGCTCGACAGGGCACTGAAGCTTTCTTT.

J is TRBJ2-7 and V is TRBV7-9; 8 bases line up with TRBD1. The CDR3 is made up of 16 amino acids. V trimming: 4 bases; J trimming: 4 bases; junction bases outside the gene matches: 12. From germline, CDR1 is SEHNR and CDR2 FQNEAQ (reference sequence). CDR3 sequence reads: CASSSLLPGGGYEQYF. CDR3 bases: TGTGCCAGCAGCTCCCTTCTGCCAGGGGGCGGGTACGAGCAGTACTTC.

CDR3: CASSLAGGEAFF. Written as DNA, the CDR3 is TGCGCCAGCAGCTTGGCCGGGGGTGAAGCTTTCTTT. The chain carries TRBV5-1 and TRBJ1-1, with a weak D call TRBD1 (5 bases). Germline V CDR1 and CDR2: SGHRS, YFSETQ. V was cut by 0 bases and J by 7 bases, with 7 bases left in between. The CDR3 loop spans 12 amino acids.

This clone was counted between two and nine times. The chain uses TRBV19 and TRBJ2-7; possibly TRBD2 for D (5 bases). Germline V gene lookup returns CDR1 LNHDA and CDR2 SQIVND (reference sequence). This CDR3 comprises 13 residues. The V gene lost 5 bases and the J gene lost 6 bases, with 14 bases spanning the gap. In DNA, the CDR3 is TGTGCCAGTAGTCCCGGGATACGGACCGAGCAGTACTTC. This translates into CASSPGIRTEQYF.

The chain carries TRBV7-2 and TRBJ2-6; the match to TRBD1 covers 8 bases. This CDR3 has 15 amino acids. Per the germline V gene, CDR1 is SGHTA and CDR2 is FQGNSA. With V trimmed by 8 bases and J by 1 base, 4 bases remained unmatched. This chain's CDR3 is CASGQGASGANVLTF. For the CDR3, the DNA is TGTGCCAGCGGGCAGGGGGCGTCTGGGGCCAACGTCCTGACTTTC.

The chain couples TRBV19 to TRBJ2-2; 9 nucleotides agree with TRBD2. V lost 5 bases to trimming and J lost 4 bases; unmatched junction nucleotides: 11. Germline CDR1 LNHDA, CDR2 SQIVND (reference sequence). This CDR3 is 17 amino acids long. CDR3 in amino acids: CASSLVPLAGSTGELFF. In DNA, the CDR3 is TGTGCCAGTAGTCTTGTCCCCCTAGCGGGGTCCACCGGGGAGCTGTTTTTT.

CDR3 amino acids: CASSPIQGGSPLHF. DNA of the CDR3: TGTGCCAGCAGCCCCATACAGGGGGGTTCACCCCTCCACTTT. The chain is built from TRBV7-9 and TRBJ1-6, with 8 bases that match TRBD1. The CDR3 covers 14 residues. CDR1 and CDR2 (germline): SEHNR, FQNEAQ (reference sequence). The junction had 6 bases not matched to a gene; V was cut back by 5 bases and J by 9 bases.

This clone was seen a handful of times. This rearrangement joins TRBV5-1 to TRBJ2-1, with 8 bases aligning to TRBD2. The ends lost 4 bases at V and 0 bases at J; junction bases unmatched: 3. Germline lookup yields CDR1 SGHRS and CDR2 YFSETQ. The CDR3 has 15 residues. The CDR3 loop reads CASSPSGSSYNEQFF. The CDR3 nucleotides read TGCGCCAGCAGCCCGAGCGGGAGCTCCTACAATGAGCAGTTCTTC.

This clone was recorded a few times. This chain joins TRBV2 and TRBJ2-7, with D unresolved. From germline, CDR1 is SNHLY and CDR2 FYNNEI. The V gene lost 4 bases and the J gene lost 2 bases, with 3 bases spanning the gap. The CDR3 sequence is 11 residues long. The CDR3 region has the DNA TGTGCCAGCAGTGCAGCCTACGAGCAGTACTTC. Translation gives CASSAAYEQYF. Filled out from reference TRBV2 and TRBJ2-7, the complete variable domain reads EPEVTQTPSHQVTQMGQEVILRCVPISNHLYFYWYRQILGQKVEFLVSFYNNEISEKSEIFDDQFSVERPDGSNFTLKIRSTKLEDSAMYFCASSAAYEQYFGPGTRLTVT.

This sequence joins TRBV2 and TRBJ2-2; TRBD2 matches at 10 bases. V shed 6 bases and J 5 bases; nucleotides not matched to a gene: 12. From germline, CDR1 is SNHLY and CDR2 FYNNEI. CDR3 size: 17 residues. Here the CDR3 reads CASSALAGGIGTGELFF. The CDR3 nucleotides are TGTGCCAGCAGCGCCTTAGCGGGGGGAATTGGGACCGGGGAGCTGTTTTTT.

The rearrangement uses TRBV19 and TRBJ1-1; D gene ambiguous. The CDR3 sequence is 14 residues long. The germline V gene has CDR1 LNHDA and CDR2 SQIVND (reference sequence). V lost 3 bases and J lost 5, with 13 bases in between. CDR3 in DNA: TGTGCCAGTAGTATTTTTGAGGGTGGGACTGAAGCTTTCTTT. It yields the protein CASSIFEGGTEAFF.

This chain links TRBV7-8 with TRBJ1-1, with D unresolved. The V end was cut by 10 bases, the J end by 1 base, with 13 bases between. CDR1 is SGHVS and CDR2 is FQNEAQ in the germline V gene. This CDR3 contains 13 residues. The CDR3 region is CATNRGRNTEAFF. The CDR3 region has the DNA TGTGCCACCAACCGTGGGCGGAACACTGAAGCTTTCTTT.

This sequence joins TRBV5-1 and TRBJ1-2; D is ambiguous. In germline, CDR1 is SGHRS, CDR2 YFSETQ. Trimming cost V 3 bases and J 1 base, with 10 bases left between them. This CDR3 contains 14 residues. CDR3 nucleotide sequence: TGCGCCAGCAGCTCAACGACAAGTAACTATGGCTACACCTTC. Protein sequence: CASSSTTSNYGYTF.

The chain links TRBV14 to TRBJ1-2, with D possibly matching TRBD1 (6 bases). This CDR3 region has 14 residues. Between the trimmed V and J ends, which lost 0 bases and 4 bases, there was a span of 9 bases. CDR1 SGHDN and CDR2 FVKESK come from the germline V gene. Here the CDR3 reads CASSQDQGIYGYTF. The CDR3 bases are TGTGCCAGCAGCCAAGATCAGGGGATCTATGGCTACACCTTC.

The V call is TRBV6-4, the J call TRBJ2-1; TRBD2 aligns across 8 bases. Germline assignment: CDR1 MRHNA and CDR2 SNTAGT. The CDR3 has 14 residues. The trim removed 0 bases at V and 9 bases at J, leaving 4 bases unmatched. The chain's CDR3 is CASSDSGGVGEQFF. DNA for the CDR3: TGTGCCAGCAGTGACTCCGGGGGGGTAGGTGAGCAGTTCTTC.

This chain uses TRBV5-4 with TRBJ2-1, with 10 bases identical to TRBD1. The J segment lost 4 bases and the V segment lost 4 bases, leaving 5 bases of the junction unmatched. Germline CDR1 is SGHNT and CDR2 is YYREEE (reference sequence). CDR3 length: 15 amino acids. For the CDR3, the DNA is TGTGCCAGCAGCCCCGGGACAGGGGCTTACAATGAGCAGTTCTTC. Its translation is CASSPGTGAYNEQFF.

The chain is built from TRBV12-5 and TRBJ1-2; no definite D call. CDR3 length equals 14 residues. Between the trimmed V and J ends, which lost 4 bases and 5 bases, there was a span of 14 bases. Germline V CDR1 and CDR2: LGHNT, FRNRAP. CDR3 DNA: TGTGCTAGTGGTTCCTCCCCAGGAGGGTATGGCTACACCTTC. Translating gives CASGSSPGGYGYTF.